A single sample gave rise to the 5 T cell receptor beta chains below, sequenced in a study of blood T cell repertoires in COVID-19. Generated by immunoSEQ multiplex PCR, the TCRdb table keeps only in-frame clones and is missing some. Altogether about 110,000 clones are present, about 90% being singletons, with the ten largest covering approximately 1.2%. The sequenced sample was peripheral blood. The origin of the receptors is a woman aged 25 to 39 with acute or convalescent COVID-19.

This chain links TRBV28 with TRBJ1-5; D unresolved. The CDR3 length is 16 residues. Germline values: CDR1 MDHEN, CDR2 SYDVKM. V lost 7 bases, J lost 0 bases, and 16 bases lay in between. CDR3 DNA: TGTGCCAGCACCCGTCCGGGGAGTTATAGCAATCAGCCCCAGCATTTT. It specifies CASTRPGSYSNQPQHF.

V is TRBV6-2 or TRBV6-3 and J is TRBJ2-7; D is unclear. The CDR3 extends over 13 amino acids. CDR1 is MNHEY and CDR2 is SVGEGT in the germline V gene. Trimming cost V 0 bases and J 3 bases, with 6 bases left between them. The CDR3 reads CASSYSAYYEQYF. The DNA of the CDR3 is TGTGCCAGCAGTTACTCGGCATACTACGAGCAGTACTTC.

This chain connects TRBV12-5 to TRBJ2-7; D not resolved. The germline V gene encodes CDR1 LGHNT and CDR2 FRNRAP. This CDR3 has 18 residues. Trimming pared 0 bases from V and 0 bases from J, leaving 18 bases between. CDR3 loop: CASGLVRITAGSSYEQYF. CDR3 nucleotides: TGTGCTAGTGGTTTGGTACGTATTACGGCAGGCAGCTCCTACGAGCAGTACTTC.

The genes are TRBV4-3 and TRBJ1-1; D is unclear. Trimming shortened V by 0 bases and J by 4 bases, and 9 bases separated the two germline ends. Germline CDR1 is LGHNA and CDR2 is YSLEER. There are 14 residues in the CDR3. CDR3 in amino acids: CASSQDLRGTEAFF. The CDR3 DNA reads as TGCGCCAGCAGCCAAGATCTCCGGGGCACTGAAGCTTTCTTT.

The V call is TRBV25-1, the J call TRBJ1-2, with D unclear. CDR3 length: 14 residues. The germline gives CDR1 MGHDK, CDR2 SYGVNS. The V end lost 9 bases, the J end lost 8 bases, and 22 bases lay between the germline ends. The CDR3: CASARGQALGGYTF. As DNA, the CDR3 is TGTGCCAGTGCCCGGGGTCAGGCGTTGGGCGGCTACACCTTC.